The T cell receptor (beta chain) under discussion was sequenced for a study of beta chain features in type 1 diabetes. Sequenced material consisted of expressed TCRB transcripts (all of the isolated RNA was reverse transcribed). Clones were read by immunoSEQ multiplex PCR, and TCRdb kept only the in-frame ones, dropping some. The table has 550,000 to 850,000 clones, around 15% seen once. Worth noting for this clone: Antigen: not known. This sample also contains other DNA sequences that code for the same CDR3.

Germline V gene lookup returns CDR1 SQVTM and CDR2 ANQGSEA. The CDR3 has 13 amino acids. Trimming left V 4 bases short and J 0 bases short, with 9 bases between. Findings of the study overall: Diminished insertions and augmented deletions at VDJ junctions characterized type 1 diabetes patients. In every one of the four CD4+ subsets, TCRB CDR3s were moderately but significantly shorter in Type 1 diabetes patients.

This chain links TRBV29-1 with TRBJ1-1; no definite D call. The clonotype was recovered from a man aged 18 to 30 with type 1 diabetes. Sequences were obtained from naive CD4+ T cells from blood. Here the CDR3 reads CSVVGRLNTEAFF. CDR3 nucleotide sequence: TGCAGCGTTGTGGGCAGGTTGAACACTGAAGCTTTCTTT.